This TCR beta chain was documented in a study of T cell changes during pregnancy in multiple sclerosis. This table comes from immunoSEQ multiplex PCR, and its TCRdb copy is limited to in-frame clones, with some not included. The sample has 26,000 or so clones; approximately 91% are singletons. This clonotype originated in a female donor with multiple sclerosis, enrolled in a pregnancy study. The sequencing here drew on CD8+ T cells from peripheral blood mononuclear cells, taken in the second trimester of pregnancy.

The CDR3 coding sequence is TGTGCCACCACAGGGGGCATGGACACTGAAGCTTTCTTT. Encoded protein: CATTGGMDTEAFF. V gene TRBV28 combines with J gene TRBJ1-1, with TRBD1 matching 9 bases. The CDR3 is made up of 13 amino acids. Germline values: CDR1 MDHEN, CDR2 SYDVKM. J was trimmed by 3 bases and V by 10 bases; bases with no gene match: 6.